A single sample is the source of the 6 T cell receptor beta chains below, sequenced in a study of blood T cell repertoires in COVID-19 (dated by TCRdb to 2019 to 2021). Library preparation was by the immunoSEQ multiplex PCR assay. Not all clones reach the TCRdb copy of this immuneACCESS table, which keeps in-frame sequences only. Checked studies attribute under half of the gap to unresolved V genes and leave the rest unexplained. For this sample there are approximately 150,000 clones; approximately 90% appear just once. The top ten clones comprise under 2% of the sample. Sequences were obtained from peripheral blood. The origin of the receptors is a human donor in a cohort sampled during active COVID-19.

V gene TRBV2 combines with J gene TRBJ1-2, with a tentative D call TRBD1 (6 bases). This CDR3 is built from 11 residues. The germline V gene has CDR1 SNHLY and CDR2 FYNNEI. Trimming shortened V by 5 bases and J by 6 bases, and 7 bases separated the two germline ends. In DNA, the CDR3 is TGTGCCAGCAGTAAGGGGGATGGCTACACCTTC. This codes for CASSKGDGYTF.

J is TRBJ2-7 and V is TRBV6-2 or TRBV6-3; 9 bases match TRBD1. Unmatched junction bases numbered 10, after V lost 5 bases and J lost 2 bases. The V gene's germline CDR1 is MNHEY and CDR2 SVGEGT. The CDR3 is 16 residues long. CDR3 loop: CASSQTGGRGTYEQYF. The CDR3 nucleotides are TGTGCCAGCAGTCAAACAGGGGGCCGAGGAACCTACGAGCAGTACTTC.

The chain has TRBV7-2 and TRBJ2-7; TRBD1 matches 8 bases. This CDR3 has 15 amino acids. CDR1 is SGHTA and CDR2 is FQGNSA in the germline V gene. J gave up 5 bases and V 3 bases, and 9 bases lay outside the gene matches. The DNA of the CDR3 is TGTGCCAGCAGCTTCGACAGGGCAGGGGGCGACGAGCAGTACTTC. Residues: CASSFDRAGGDEQYF.

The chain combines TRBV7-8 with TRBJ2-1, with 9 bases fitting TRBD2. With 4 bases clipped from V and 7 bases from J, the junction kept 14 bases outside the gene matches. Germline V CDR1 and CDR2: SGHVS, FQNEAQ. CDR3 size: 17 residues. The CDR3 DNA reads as TGTGCCAGCAGCTCCATTGGCGGGGGGGCAGGGAGAAATGAGCAGTTCTTC. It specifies CASSSIGGGAGRNEQFF.

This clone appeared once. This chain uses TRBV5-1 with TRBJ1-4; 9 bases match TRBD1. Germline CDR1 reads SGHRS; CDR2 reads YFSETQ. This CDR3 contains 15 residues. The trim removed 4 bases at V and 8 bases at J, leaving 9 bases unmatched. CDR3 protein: CASSGNRGPAEKLFF. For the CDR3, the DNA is TGCGCCAGCAGCGGGAACAGGGGGCCCGCCGAAAAACTGTTTTTT.

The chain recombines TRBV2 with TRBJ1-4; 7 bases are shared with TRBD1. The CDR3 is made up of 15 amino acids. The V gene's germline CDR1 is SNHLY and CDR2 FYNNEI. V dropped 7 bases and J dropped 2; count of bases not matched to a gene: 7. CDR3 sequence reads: CASNRQGTTNEKLFF. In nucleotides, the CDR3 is TGTGCCAGCAATAGACAGGGAACGACTAATGAAAAACTGTTTTTT.